The source of this T cell receptor (beta chain) is a study of regulatory T cells in long-lasting Graves disease. Study-wide results and limits: Persistent Graves' patients showed a TCR diversity that was lower than that of newly diagnosed ones.

Time point defined: persistent/refractory GD, antithyroid drugs over 5 years with positive TRAb. After RNA was extracted from PBMCs, the TCR library was made from it. Patients of an endocrinology department in Xi'an, China, were included. CDR3-region Arm-PCR and iRepertoire HTBI primers produced the TCR beta libraries. TCRdb ran MiXCR on the multiplex PCR reads and lists one entry per CDR3 protein. Of roughly 700,000 distinct CDR3 sequences in the sample, 25% to 35% were seen once. CDR1 and CDR2 (germline): ENHRY, SYGVKD. This CDR3 is built from 14 residues. V lost 1 base and J lost 3, with 9 bases in between. This clonotype was counted only a few times. As yet, its antigen is unknown.

The chain is built from TRBV10-3 and TRBJ1-1; D is uncertain. This clonotype was obtained from a female donor with Graves disease. The sequences come from peripheral blood mononuclear cells (PBMCs), collected when the disease was refractory, from a patient treated with antithyroid drugs. The CDR3 DNA is TGTGCCATCAGTGAGTACAGTTCTGACACTGAAGCTTTCTTT. Its protein product is CAISEYSSDTEAFF.